The text below deals with one T cell receptor (beta chain). The data originate from a study of T cells expressing NK-cell markers. The CDR3 sequence is 14 residues long. TCRdb re-analyzed the 5' RACE reads; it lists each CDR3 protein once, without DNA. The sample table sets out just under 150,000 distinct CDR3 sequences. The sequenced sample consisted of blood T cells: a sorted CD56 or NKG2C T cell subset, CD4+ or CD8+ T cells, or bulk PBMC T cells (not recorded which). The rearrangement joins TRBV12-3 or TRBV12-4 to TRBJ2-7. The clonotype was recovered from a man younger than 35 in good health. The CDR3 sequence is CASSSYDGAYEQYF.